Below are 14 T cell receptor beta chains sequenced from a single sample in a study of shared clonotypes between healthy human individuals. TCRdb's copy holds only in-frame clones and misses some; the assay was immunoSEQ multiplex PCR. The sample includes about 460,000 clones, about 74% of them seen just once. The sample comprised PBMCs. The receptors stem from a woman in her 40s in good health. Some clones in this sample may be carry-over from other donors' samples.

This clone was seen ten or more times. Other nucleotide sequences from this sample produce the same CDR3. CDR3 nucleotide sequence: TGTGCCAGCAGCCCCACTGGGGCGAACATTCAGTACTTC. It encodes CASSPTGANIQYF. The chain links TRBV7-9 to TRBJ2-4; possibly TRBD1 for D (5 bases). V was trimmed by 5 bases and J by 7 bases, leaving 12 bases between them. Per germline, CDR1 SEHNR and CDR2 FQNEAQ (reference sequence). The length of the CDR3 is 13 residues.

The genes are TRBV5-4 and TRBJ2-7; possible D gene TRBD1, 5 bases. This CDR3 spans 11 amino acids. The V gene's germline CDR1 is SGHNT and CDR2 YYREEE (reference sequence). Trimming stripped 6 bases from V and 5 bases from J, with 9 bases between. CDR3 sequence: CASTGIDEQYF. For the CDR3, the DNA is TGTGCCAGCACAGGGATCGACGAGCAGTACTTC.

This clone has more than one count but fewer than ten. This chain uses TRBV4-2 with TRBJ2-7; D call uncertain. CDR3 size: 12 residues. Germline CDR1 LGHNA, CDR2 YNFKEQ. Trimming shortened V by 1 base and J by 3 bases, and 4 bases separated the two germline ends. CDR3 in amino acids: CASSQGNYEQYF. In DNA, the CDR3 is TGTGCCAGCAGCCAAGGGAACTACGAGCAGTACTTC.

Only one count was recorded for this clone. This rearrangement joins TRBV6-5 to TRBJ2-7; 7 nucleotides match TRBD2. There are 13 residues in the CDR3. Germline V CDR1 and CDR2: MNHEY, SVGAGI. V gave up 6 bases and J gave up 5 bases; unmatched junction bases: 7. In DNA, the CDR3 is TGTGCCAGCAGGGGGGACGGGGGGAACGAGCAGTACTTC. Translated, it gives CASRGDGGNEQYF.

V is TRBV6-1 and J is TRBJ1-5, with no clear D. Germline CDR1 reads MNHNS; CDR2 reads SASEGT. Trimming removed 0 bases from V and 2 bases from J, with 8 bases in between. The CDR3 extends over 15 amino acids. In DNA form, the CDR3 reads TGTGCCAGCAGTGAAGCCCCTTTGGGCAATCAGCCCCAGCATTTT. Its protein product is CASSEAPLGNQPQHF.

J is TRBJ2-7 and V is TRBV28, with 8 nucleotides matching TRBD1. The CDR3 extends over 13 amino acids. Per the germline V gene, CDR1 is MDHEN and CDR2 is SYDVKM. V lost 3 bases and J lost 5; bases outside the gene matches: 3. In nucleotides, the CDR3 is TGTGCCAGCAGTTTGGACAGGGTAGACGAGCAGTACTTC. It is translated as CASSLDRVDEQYF.

The chain uses TRBV5-4 and TRBJ2-1; 7 bases fit TRBD2. CDR1 is SGHNT, CDR2 YYREEE, per germline (reference sequence). Trimming took 2 bases from V and 5 from J; bases not matched to a gene: 4. The CDR3 has 14 residues. The CDR3 nucleotides read TGTGCCAGCAGCTTTGGCGGGAGCGACAATGAGCAGTTCTTC. It encodes CASSFGGSDNEQFF.

This clone was seen ten or more times. The chain combines TRBV6-5 with TRBJ1-1; no definite D call. Germline CDR1 MNHEY, CDR2 SVGAGI. The CDR3 contains 16 residues. Deletions cut 2 bases from V and 5 bases from J, with 18 bases between. The CDR3 region has the DNA TGTGCCAGCAGTTACGGAGCTGGGGTGAAGGGAACTGAAGCTTTCTTT. Its protein is CASSYGAGVKGTEAFF.

V usage is TRBV6-1 and J usage is TRBJ1-2, with D possibly matching TRBD1 (5 bases). The CDR3 runs to 14 residues. V was trimmed by 3 bases and J by 8 bases, leaving 16 bases between them. Germline CDR1 MNHNS, CDR2 SASEGT. The CDR3, as DNA: TGTGCCAGCAGTGAGCGACAGACTTGGGGCGGCTACACCTTC. Its protein is CASSERQTWGGYTF.

A word on this clone: This may stem from a read error, because a much larger clone lies one nucleotide away. V and J are TRBV5-1 and TRBJ2-3, with D unclear. Germline V gives CDR1 SGHRS, CDR2 YFSETQ. CDR3 length: 14 residues. V lost 0 bases to trimming and J lost 2 bases, with 7 bases between them. CDR3 bases: TGCGCCAGCAGCTTGGGGCAATTCACAGATACGCAGTATTTT. It translates to CASSLGQFTDTQYF.

Worth noting for this clone: A single base separates this from a much larger clone, so it may be a read error. The CDR3 bases are TGTGCCAGCGGCCCCCCCGTTGGAGCCTACAATGAGCAGTTCTTC. Protein sequence: CASGPPVGAYNEQFF. The chain combines TRBV11-2 with TRBJ2-1; no definite D call. CDR3 length equals 15 residues. Between the trimmed V and J ends, which lost 8 bases and 2 bases, there was a span of 16 bases. Germline CDR1 and CDR2: SGHAT and FQNNGV.

This chain connects TRBV7-2 to TRBJ1-5; D is ambiguous. Per germline, CDR1 SGHTA and CDR2 FQGNSA. Deletions cut 2 bases from V and 7 bases from J, with 9 bases between. The CDR3 length is 13 residues. The CDR3 spells CASSLNTRQPQHF. As DNA, the CDR3 is TGTGCCAGCAGCTTAAACACGCGACAGCCCCAGCATTTT. The full variable domain, its missing parts supplied by reference TRBV7-2 and TRBJ1-5, is GAGVSQSPSNKVTEKGKDVELRCDPISGHTALYWYRQSLGQGLEFLIYFQGNSAPDKSGLPSDRFSAERTGGSVSTLTIQRTQQEDSAVYLCASSLNTRQPQHFGDGTRLSIL.

This rearrangement joins TRBV7-9 to TRBJ2-7; D is perhaps TRBD2 (5 bases). Deletions cut 3 bases from V and 7 bases from J, with 10 bases between. CDR1 and CDR2 from the germline V gene are SEHNR and FQNEAQ (reference sequence). The CDR3 is made up of 12 amino acids. In DNA form, the CDR3 reads TGTGCCAGCAGCTTCGGGATAGGGGAGCAGTACTTC. Translating it yields CASSFGIGEQYF.

The chain combines TRBV6-1 with TRBJ1-2; 7 positions match TRBD1. V dropped 3 bases and J dropped 3; count of bases not matched to a gene: 7. The CDR3 spans 15 residues. Germline CDR1 MNHNS, CDR2 SASEGT. The CDR3 reads CASSEDRPEYYGYTF. The CDR3 DNA is TGTGCCAGCAGTGAGGACAGGCCAGAATACTATGGCTACACCTTC.